Listed below are T cell receptor beta chains from one sample, sequenced in a study of T cell responses to AZD1222 COVID-19 vaccine. Some clones are missing from TCRdb's copy, which holds only in-frame ones; the method was immunoSEQ multiplex PCR. Among about 150,000 clones listed, more than 70% were seen once. Sequences were derived from peripheral blood, sampled on day 0 of AZD1222 vaccination. These receptors were taken from an adult in good health. Each CDR3 is given with its conserved first and last residue. A D gene is named only where the DNA matches it firmly. For some rows the clone size is stated as once, few or many, or as a class when expanded; others skip it.

CDR3 protein: CASSSWTSGTLLDEQFF
CDR3 DNA: TGTGCCAGCAGTTCCTGGACTAGCGGGACTCTATTGGATGAGCAGTTCTTC
D gene: TRBD2
V gene: TRBV28
clone size: NA
J gene: TRBJ2-1

CDR3 protein: CASSIYSGLRDGYTF
CDR3 DNA: TGTGCCAGCAGTATATACTCGGGTCTACGGGATGGCTACACCTTC
D gene: NA
V gene: TRBV28
clone size: NA
J gene: TRBJ1-2

CDR3 protein: CASSTQQGRGEKLFF
CDR3 DNA: TGTGCCAGCAGTACCCAACAGGGGAGAGGTGAAAAACTGTTTTTT
D gene: TRBD1
V gene: TRBV6-5
clone size: NA
J gene: TRBJ1-4

CDR3 protein: CASSLISGTGELFF
CDR3 DNA: TGTGCCAGCAGCTTAATTAGCGGAACCGGGGAGCTGTTTTTT
D gene: NA
V gene: TRBV7-3
clone size: few
J gene: TRBJ2-2

CDR3 protein: CASSLQTGLNTEAFF
CDR3 DNA: TGCGCCAGCAGCTTACAGACAGGCCTGAACACTGAAGCTTTCTTT
D gene: NA
V gene: TRBV5-1
clone size: NA
J gene: TRBJ1-1

CDR3 protein: CASSRTGLNSGANVLTF
CDR3 DNA: TGTGCCAGCAGCCGGACAGGGCTGAACTCTGGGGCCAACGTCCTGACTTTC
D gene: TRBD1
V gene: TRBV3-1/TRBV3-2
clone size: NA
J gene: TRBJ2-6

CDR3 protein: CASSANPSTGELFF
CDR3 DNA: TGTGCCAGCAGCGCAAATCCATCGACCGGGGAGCTGTTTTTT
D gene: NA
V gene: TRBV6-4
clone size: NA
J gene: TRBJ2-2

CDR3 protein: CASSQRTGYGYTF
CDR3 DNA: TGTGCCAGCAGCCAAAGGACAGGCTATGGCTACACCTTC
D gene: TRBD1
V gene: TRBV3-1/TRBV3-2
clone size: NA
J gene: TRBJ1-2

CDR3 protein: CASSTDRLGYTF
CDR3 DNA: TGTGCCAGTAGTACGGACCGTCTGGGCTACACCTTC
D gene: NA
V gene: TRBV19
clone size: NA
J gene: TRBJ1-2

CDR3 protein: CASSRQGNTYEQYF
CDR3 DNA: TGTGCCAGTAGTAGACAGGGGAACACTTACGAGCAGTACTTC
D gene: TRBD1
V gene: TRBV19
clone size: NA
J gene: TRBJ2-7

CDR3 protein: CASSPRGRAEAFF
CDR3 DNA: TGTGCCAGTAGTCCTAGGGGGCGGGCTGAAGCTTTCTTT
D gene: TRBD1
V gene: TRBV19
clone size: NA
J gene: TRBJ1-1

CDR3 protein: CASSVVGTGYTDTQYF
CDR3 DNA: TGTGCCAGCAGCGTAGTAGGCACGGGGTATACAGATACGCAGTATTTT
D gene: NA
V gene: TRBV9
clone size: NA
J gene: TRBJ2-3

CDR3 protein: CASSQGDARFF
CDR3 DNA: TGTGCCAGCAGCCAGGGGGACGCTCGTTTCTTT
D gene: NA
V gene: TRBV16
clone size: NA
J gene: TRBJ1-1

CDR3 protein: CAWSRGTGKVYNEQFF
CDR3 DNA: TGTGCCTGGAGTAGGGGGACAGGTAAAGTTTACAATGAGCAGTTCTTC
D gene: TRBD1
V gene: TRBV30
clone size: NA
J gene: TRBJ2-1

CDR3 protein: CASSVRENSYNSPLHF
CDR3 DNA: TGTGCCAGCAGCGTACGGGAAAACTCCTATAATTCACCCCTCCACTTT
D gene: NA
V gene: TRBV9
clone size: NA
J gene: TRBJ1-6

CDR3 protein: CSVRKASDTQYF
CDR3 DNA: TGCAGCGTTCGAAAAGCTTCAGATACGCAGTATTTT
D gene: NA
V gene: TRBV29-1
clone size: NA
J gene: TRBJ2-3

CDR3 protein: CASSSRTTHYNSPLHF
CDR3 DNA: TGTGCCAGCAGTAGCCGGACAACCCACTATAATTCACCCCTCCACTTT
D gene: NA
V gene: TRBV27
clone size: NA
J gene: TRBJ1-6

CDR3 protein: CASRTQGTPSNQPQHF
CDR3 DNA: TGTGCCAGTAGGACGCAGGGTACCCCTAGCAATCAGCCCCAGCATTTT
D gene: NA
V gene: TRBV19
clone size: NA
J gene: TRBJ1-5

CDR3 protein: CASGNRGSTEAFF
CDR3 DNA: TGTGCCAGCGGCAACAGGGGGAGCACTGAAGCTTTCTTT
D gene: TRBD1
V gene: TRBV7-2
clone size: NA
J gene: TRBJ1-1

CDR3 protein: CATSRAQTGDGREQYF
CDR3 DNA: TGTGCCACCAGCAGAGCCCAAACAGGGGACGGGCGGGAGCAGTACTTC
D gene: TRBD1
V gene: TRBV15
clone size: NA
J gene: TRBJ2-7

CDR3 protein: CASSHSAGTQTYEQYF
CDR3 DNA: TGTGCCAGCAGCCACTCCGCCGGGACCCAAACCTACGAGCAGTACTTC
D gene: NA
V gene: TRBV14
clone size: once
J gene: TRBJ2-7

CDR3 protein: CASRSKGADNQPQHF
CDR3 DNA: TGTGCCAGCAGATCTAAGGGGGCTGACAATCAGCCCCAGCATTTT
D gene: TRBD1
V gene: TRBV27
clone size: NA
J gene: TRBJ1-5

CDR3 protein: CASSVDLGGDEAQYF
CDR3 DNA: TGTGCCAGCAGCGTAGACCTTGGGGGGGACGAGGCCCAGTACTTC
D gene: TRBD2
V gene: TRBV9
clone size: NA
J gene: TRBJ2-5

CDR3 protein: CASSLGGRAALLSGNTIYF
CDR3 DNA: TGTGCCAGCAGCTTAGGTGGAAGGGCCGCGCTTTTATCTGGAAACACCATATATTTT
D gene: NA
V gene: TRBV7-9
clone size: NA
J gene: TRBJ1-3

CDR3 protein: CAVNSGTAATGGYTF
CDR3 DNA: TGTGCCGTCAATTCCGGTACGGCGGCGACGGGGGGCTACACCTTC
D gene: NA
V gene: TRBV19
clone size: NA
J gene: TRBJ1-2

CDR3 protein: CASSVEGAQYNEQFF
CDR3 DNA: TGTGCCAGCAGCGTAGAAGGGGCGCAGTACAATGAGCAGTTCTTC
D gene: NA
V gene: TRBV9
clone size: NA
J gene: TRBJ2-1

CDR3 protein: CASSTQPQGARSFYEQYF
CDR3 DNA: TGTGCCAGCAGCACCCAACCACAGGGGGCAAGGTCTTTCTACGAGCAGTACTTC
D gene: TRBD1
V gene: TRBV11-2
clone size: NA
J gene: TRBJ2-7

CDR3 protein: CASSMTSPQKGEQFF
CDR3 DNA: TGTGCCAGTAGTATGACTAGCCCCCAGAAGGGCGAGCAGTTCTTC
D gene: TRBD2
V gene: TRBV19
clone size: few
J gene: TRBJ2-1

CDR3 protein: CATSDSPSFGTGSSGELFF
CDR3 DNA: TGTGCCACCAGTGATTCCCCCTCATTCGGGACAGGGTCATCTGGGGAGCTGTTTTTT
D gene: TRBD1
V gene: TRBV24-1
clone size: NA
J gene: TRBJ2-2

CDR3 protein: CASRGQASYEQYF
CDR3 DNA: TGTGCCAGCAGGGGACAGGCGTCCTACGAGCAGTACTTC
D gene: TRBD1
V gene: TRBV6-5
clone size: NA
J gene: TRBJ2-7

CDR3 protein: CGGHSILEAFF
CDR3 DNA: TGTGGGGGACACTCCATCCTTGAAGCTTTCTTT
D gene: NA
V gene: TRBV2
clone size: many
J gene: TRBJ1-1

CDR3 protein: CASRGGYGYTF
CDR3 DNA: TGTGCCAGCAGAGGGGGATATGGCTACACCTTC
D gene: NA
V gene: TRBV6-5
clone size: NA
J gene: TRBJ1-2

CDR3 protein: CASSSTGSSYEQYF
CDR3 DNA: TGCGCCAGCAGCTCGACAGGGTCTTCCTACGAGCAGTACTTC
D gene: TRBD1
V gene: TRBV5-1
clone size: NA
J gene: TRBJ2-7

CDR3 protein: CASSMGLGGGQYF
CDR3 DNA: TGTGCCAGTAGTATGGGTCTCGGGGGCGGGCAGTACTTC
D gene: NA
V gene: TRBV19
clone size: NA
J gene: TRBJ2-7

CDR3 protein: CASSALAGGKGSNEQFF
CDR3 DNA: TGTGCCAGCAGTGCACTAGCGGGAGGTAAGGGTTCCAATGAGCAGTTCTTC
D gene: TRBD2
V gene: TRBV25-1
clone size: NA
J gene: TRBJ2-1

CDR3 protein: CATSRDQGHQANYGYTF
CDR3 DNA: TGTGCCACCAGCAGAGATCAGGGACACCAAGCTAACTATGGCTACACCTTC
D gene: NA
V gene: TRBV15
clone size: NA
J gene: TRBJ1-2